These 17 T cell receptor beta chains were sequenced from one sample in a study of lymphopenia after photon versus proton radiotherapy. Repertoires were generated with immunoSEQ multiplex PCR, while TCRdb's copy carries only in-frame clones and drops some. The sample includes tens of thousands of clones, approximately 82% of them seen just once. Sample: peripheral blood, taken from a patient treated with proton-based radiotherapy. The source of these receptors is a man aged 60-69 years with pancreatic cancer.

V is TRBV4-3 and J is TRBJ2-1, with a possible D match to TRBD1 (6 bases). Per germline, CDR1 LGHNA and CDR2 YSLEER. This CDR3 has 16 amino acids. V shed 0 bases and J shed 1 base, with 10 bases lying between them. CDR3 residues: CASSQDSGESYNEQFF. CDR3 nucleotide sequence: TGCGCCAGCAGCCAAGACTCAGGGGAATCCTACAATGAGCAGTTCTTC.

This clone was seen more than once but under ten times. V usage is TRBV14 and J usage is TRBJ1-1; no firm D call. The CDR3 runs 12 residues. Germline V gives CDR1 SGHDN, CDR2 FVKESK. The V end was cut by 4 bases, the J end by 12 bases, with 15 bases between. CDR3 loop: CASSPGGGGPFF. Written as DNA, the CDR3 is TGTGCCAGCAGCCCCGGAGGAGGCGGACCTTTCTTT.

About this clone: Compared with germline, one end of the junction differs, possibly owing to a read error. This chain uses TRBV7-7 with TRBJ2-5; the D gene is possibly TRBD2 (7 bases). CDR3 length equals 15 residues. Germline V CDR1 and CDR2: SSHAT, FNYEAQ (reference sequence). The CDR3 is CASSLAGGRRETQYF. The CDR3 bases are TGTGCTAGCAGCTTAGCCGGGGGGCGTAGGGAGACCCAGTACTTC. Drawing the rest from reference TRBV7-7 and TRBJ2-5, the complete variable domain is GAGVSQSPRYKVTKRGQDVTLRCDPISSHATLYWYQQALGQGPEFLTYFNYEAQPDKSGLPSDRFSAERPEGSISTLTIQRTEQRDSAMYRCASSLAGGRRETQYFGPGTRLLVL.

The chain employs TRBV7-2 and TRBJ2-7; 9 bases map to TRBD2. Germline CDR1 and CDR2: SGHTA and FQGNSA. The J segment lost 3 bases and the V segment lost 4 bases, leaving 7 bases of the junction unmatched. The CDR3 sequence is 15 residues long. The CDR3 DNA is TGTGCCAGCAGCTCTCGAGCGGGAGGAAACTACGAGCAGTACTTC. Its protein product is CASSSRAGGNYEQYF.

This clone has only one observation. The chain combines TRBV6-5 with TRBJ2-7; 7 positions agree with TRBD1. Germline V lookup: CDR1 MNHEY, CDR2 SVGAGI. V lost 2 bases and J lost 6; bases outside the gene matches: 4. CDR3 length: 13 amino acids. The CDR3 bases are TGTGCCAGCAGTTACGTGTCAGGGGGCGAGCAGTACTTC. Its protein is CASSYVSGGEQYF.

The CDR3 DNA reads TGCGCCAGCAGCCCTGGGACAGGGGGAGATACGCAGTATTTT. Its translation: CASSPGTGGDTQYF. The V call is TRBV4-3, the J call TRBJ2-3; 11 nucleotides match TRBD1. CDR3 length: 14 residues. Germline loops: CDR1 LGHNA, CDR2 YSLEER. The junction had 2 bases not matched to a gene; V was cut back by 4 bases and J by 5 bases.

The CDR3 DNA is TGTGCCAGTAGTGTACAGGGTGTTCGGAGCAATCAGCCCCAGCATTTT. Protein: CASSVQGVRSNQPQHF. This sequence joins TRBV19 and TRBJ1-5; D perhaps matches TRBD1 (6 bases). Deletions cut 5 bases from V and 1 base from J, with 15 bases between. The CDR3 is made up of 16 amino acids. Germline assignment: CDR1 LNHDA and CDR2 SQIVND (reference sequence).

The CDR3 DNA is TGTGCCAGTAGTTCCACCGGGACTAGCGGGAGAGCCTACAATGAGCAGTTCTTC. Translated: CASSSTGTSGRAYNEQFF. V and J are TRBV19 and TRBJ2-1; TRBD2 agrees at 14 bases. V lost 5 bases and J lost 2; bases outside the gene matches: 8. The CDR3 totals 18 residues. Per the germline V gene, CDR1 is LNHDA and CDR2 is SQIVND (reference sequence).

The chain uses TRBV7-9 and TRBJ1-5; TRBD1 aligns across 7 bases. V dropped 5 bases and J dropped 1; count of bases not matched to a gene: 8. There are 16 residues in the CDR3. CDR1 is SEHNR and CDR2 is FQNEAQ in the germline V gene (reference sequence). The CDR3 DNA reads TGTGCCAGCAGCCAACGAAGGGACAGCAGCAATCAGCCCCAGCATTTT. It codes for CASSQRRDSSNQPQHF.

Only a few counts were recorded for this clone. The chain couples TRBV5-5 to TRBJ1-2; D perhaps matches TRBD1 (5 bases). V was clipped by 4 bases and J by 5 bases, with 12 bases between them. Germline loops: CDR1 SGHKS, CDR2 YYEKEE (reference sequence). The CDR3 runs to 13 residues. DNA for the CDR3: TGTGCCAGCAGCACAGACAGCCAGTATGGCTACACCTTC. It is translated as CASSTDSQYGYTF.

The chain combines TRBV5-1 with TRBJ1-3; D not certain. The CDR3 is 14 residues long. Germline V CDR1 and CDR2: SGHRS, YFSETQ. V was pared by 0 bases and J by 7 bases, with 11 bases between. The CDR3 DNA sequence: TGCGCCAGCAGCTTGGGGCAAGGACGGAACACCATATATTTT. Its protein product is CASSLGQGRNTIYF.

The V and J genes are TRBV28 and TRBJ1-2; D gene uncertain. CDR1 MDHEN and CDR2 SYDVKM come from the germline V gene. Trimming shortened V by 4 bases and J by 8 bases, and 8 bases separated the two germline ends. The CDR3 consists of 11 residues. This CDR3 is CASSSGRGYTF. The CDR3 DNA is TGTGCCAGCAGTTCCGGGCGGGGCTACACCTTC.

The chain carries TRBV5-6 and TRBJ2-7, with D possibly TRBD1 on 6 matching bases. In germline, CDR1 is SGHDT, CDR2 YYEEEE. CDR3 length: 14 amino acids. Trimming shortened V by 4 bases and J by 2 bases, and 13 bases separated the two germline ends. The chain's CDR3 is CASSRLQGAYEQYF. CDR3 sequence (DNA): TGTGCCAGCAGCCGGTTACAGGGTGCCTACGAGCAGTACTTC.

The chain links TRBV11-2 to TRBJ2-2; D possibly corresponds to TRBD2 (5 bases). This CDR3 is 15 amino acids long. Trimming pared 1 base from V and 2 bases from J, leaving 8 bases between. Germline CDR1 is SGHAT and CDR2 is FQNNGV. The CDR3 nucleotides are TGTGCCAGCAGCTTAGTACTAGGAAACACCGGGGAGCTGTTTTTT. Protein: CASSLVLGNTGELFF.

With regard to this clone: An end of the junction does not agree with germline; a read error may underlie this. The chain joins TRBV7-7 to TRBJ1-3; maybe TRBD1 (6 bases). The CDR3 length is 14 residues. Looked up from germline, CDR1 is SSHAT and CDR2 is FNYEAQ (reference sequence). In nucleotides, the CDR3 is TGTGCTAGCAGCAAGGACAGCTCTGGAAACACCATATATTTT. This sequence encodes CASSKDSSGNTIYF.

This chain joins TRBV5-5 and TRBJ2-2, with 7 bases aligning to TRBD2. Losses at the gene ends were 4 bases for V and 6 bases for J; bases not matched to a gene: 12. CDR3 length equals 16 residues. Looked up from germline, CDR1 is SGHKS and CDR2 is YYEKEE (reference sequence). This CDR3 reads CASSQRLAAGPGELFF. CDR3 DNA: TGTGCCAGCAGCCAAAGACTAGCCGCGGGCCCCGGGGAGCTGTTTTTT.

The chain uses TRBV20-1 and TRBJ2-7; the D is unclear. From germline, CDR1 is DFQATT and CDR2 SNEGSKA (reference sequence). The CDR3 extends over 11 amino acids. V lost 5 bases to trimming and J lost 2 bases, with 7 bases between them. CDR3 residues: CSAAPTYEQYF. DNA of the CDR3: TGCAGTGCTGCACCAACCTACGAGCAGTACTTC.